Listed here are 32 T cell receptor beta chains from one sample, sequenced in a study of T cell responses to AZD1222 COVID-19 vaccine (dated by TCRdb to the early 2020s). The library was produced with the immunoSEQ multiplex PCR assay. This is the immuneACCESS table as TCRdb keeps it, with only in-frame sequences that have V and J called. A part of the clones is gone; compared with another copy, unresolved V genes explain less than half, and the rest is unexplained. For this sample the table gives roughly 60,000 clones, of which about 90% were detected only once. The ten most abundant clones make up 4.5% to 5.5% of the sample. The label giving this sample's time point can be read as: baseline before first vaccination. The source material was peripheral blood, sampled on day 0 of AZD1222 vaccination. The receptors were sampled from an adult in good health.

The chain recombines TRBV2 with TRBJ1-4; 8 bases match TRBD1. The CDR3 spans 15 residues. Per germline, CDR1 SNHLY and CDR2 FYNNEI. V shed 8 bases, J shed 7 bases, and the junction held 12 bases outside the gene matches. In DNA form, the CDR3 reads TGTGCCAGCGGAGACAGGGGCGAAGCTTCTGAAAAACTGTTTTTT. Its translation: CASGDRGEASEKLFF.

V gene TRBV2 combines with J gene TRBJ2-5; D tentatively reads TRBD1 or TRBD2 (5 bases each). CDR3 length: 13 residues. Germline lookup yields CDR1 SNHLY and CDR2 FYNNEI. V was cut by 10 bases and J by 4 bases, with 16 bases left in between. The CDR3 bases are TGTGCCACCAAATTTGAGGGACGAGAGACCCAGTACTTC. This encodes CATKFEGRETQYF.

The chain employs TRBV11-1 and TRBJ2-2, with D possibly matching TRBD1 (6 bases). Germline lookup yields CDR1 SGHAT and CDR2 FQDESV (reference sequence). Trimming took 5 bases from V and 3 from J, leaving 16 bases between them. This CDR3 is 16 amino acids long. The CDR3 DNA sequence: TGTGCCAGCAGCCCCGGGACATTCTCCTACACCGGGGAGCTGTTTTTT. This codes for CASSPGTFSYTGELFF. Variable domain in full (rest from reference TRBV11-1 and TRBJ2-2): EAEVAQSPRYKITEKSQAVAFWCDPISGHATLYWYRQILGQGPELLVQFQDESVVDDSQLPKDRFSAERLKGVDSTLKIQPAELGDSAMYLCASSPGTFSYTGELFFGEGSRLTVL.

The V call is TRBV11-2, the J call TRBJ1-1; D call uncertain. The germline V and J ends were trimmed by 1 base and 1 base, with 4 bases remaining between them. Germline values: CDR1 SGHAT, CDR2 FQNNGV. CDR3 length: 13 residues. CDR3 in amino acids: CASSLVRNTEAFF. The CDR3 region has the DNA TGTGCCAGCAGCTTAGTTCGGAACACTGAAGCTTTCTTT.

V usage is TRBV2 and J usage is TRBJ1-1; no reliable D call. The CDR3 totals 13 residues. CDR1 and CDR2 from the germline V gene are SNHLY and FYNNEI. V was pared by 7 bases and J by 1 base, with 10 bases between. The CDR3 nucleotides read TGTGCCAGCACCTCTACCTGGAACACTGAAGCTTTCTTT. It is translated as CASTSTWNTEAFF.

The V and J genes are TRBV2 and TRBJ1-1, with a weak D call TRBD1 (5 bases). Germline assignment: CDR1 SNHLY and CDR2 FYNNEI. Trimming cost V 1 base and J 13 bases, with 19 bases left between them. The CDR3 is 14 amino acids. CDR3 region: CASSEEMRAGIVFF. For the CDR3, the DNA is TGTGCCAGCAGTGAAGAAATGAGGGCAGGGATCGTTTTCTTT.

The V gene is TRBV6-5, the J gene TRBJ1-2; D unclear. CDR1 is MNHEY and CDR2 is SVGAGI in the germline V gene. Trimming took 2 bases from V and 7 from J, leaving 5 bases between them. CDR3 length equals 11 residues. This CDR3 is CASSYERGYTF. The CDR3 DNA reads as TGTGCCAGCAGTTACGAACGTGGCTACACCTTC.

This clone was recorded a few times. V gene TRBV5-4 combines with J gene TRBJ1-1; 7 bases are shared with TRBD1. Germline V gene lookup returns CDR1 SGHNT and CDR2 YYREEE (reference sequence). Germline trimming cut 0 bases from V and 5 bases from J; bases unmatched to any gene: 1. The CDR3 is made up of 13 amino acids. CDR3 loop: CASSLDRGTEAFF. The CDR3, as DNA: TGTGCCAGCAGCTTGGACAGGGGTACTGAAGCTTTCTTT.

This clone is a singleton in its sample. Here the CDR3 reads CASSSSGGTDTQYF. The CDR3 region has the DNA TGTGCCAGCAGTTCGAGCGGGGGCACAGATACGCAGTATTTT. The V call is TRBV9, the J call TRBJ2-3; TRBD2 matches 7 bases. V was pared by 5 bases and J by 1 base, with 4 bases of the junction left unmatched. This CDR3 comprises 14 residues. CDR1 SGDLS and CDR2 YYNGEE come from the germline V gene.

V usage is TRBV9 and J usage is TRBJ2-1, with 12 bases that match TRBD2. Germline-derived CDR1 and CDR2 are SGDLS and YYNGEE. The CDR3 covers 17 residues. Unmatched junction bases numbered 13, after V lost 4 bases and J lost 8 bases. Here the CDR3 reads CASSISGLAGGQDEQFF. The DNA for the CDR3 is TGTGCCAGCAGCATTAGCGGCCTAGCGGGGGGGCAGGATGAGCAGTTCTTC.

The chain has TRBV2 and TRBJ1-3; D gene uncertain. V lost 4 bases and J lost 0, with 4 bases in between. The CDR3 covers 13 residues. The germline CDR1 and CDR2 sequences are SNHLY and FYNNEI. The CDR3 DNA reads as TGTGCCAGCAGTGGGACCTCTGGAAACACCATATATTTT. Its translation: CASSGTSGNTIYF.

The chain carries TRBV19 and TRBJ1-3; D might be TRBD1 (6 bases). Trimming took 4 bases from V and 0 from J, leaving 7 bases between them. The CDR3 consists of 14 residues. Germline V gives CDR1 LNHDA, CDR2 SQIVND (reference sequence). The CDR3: CASSTGASGNTIYF. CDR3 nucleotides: TGTGCCAGTAGTACGGGGGCCTCTGGAAACACCATATATTTT.

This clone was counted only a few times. CDR3 sequence (DNA): TGTGCCAGTATGGGACAGGGGGGCTACGAGCAGTACTTC. Translating it yields CASMGQGGYEQYF. V usage is TRBV19 and J usage is TRBJ2-7; 11 bases are a match to TRBD1. Germline V gene lookup returns CDR1 LNHDA and CDR2 SQIVND (reference sequence). The CDR3 is 13 amino acids. J lost 3 bases, V lost 7 bases, and 2 bases had no gene match.

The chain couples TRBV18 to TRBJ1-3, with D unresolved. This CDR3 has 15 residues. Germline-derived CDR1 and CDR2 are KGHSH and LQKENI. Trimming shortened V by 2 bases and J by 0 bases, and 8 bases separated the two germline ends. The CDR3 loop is CASSPGENSGNTIYF. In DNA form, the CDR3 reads TGTGCCAGCTCACCAGGGGAGAACTCTGGAAACACCATATATTTT.

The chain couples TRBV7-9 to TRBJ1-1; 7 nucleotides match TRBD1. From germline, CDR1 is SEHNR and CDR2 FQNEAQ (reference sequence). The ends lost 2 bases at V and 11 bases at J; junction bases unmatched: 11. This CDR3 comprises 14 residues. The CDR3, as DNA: TGTGCCAGCAGCTTAAGTGGGACAGCCTCTGTTGCTTTCTTT. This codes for CASSLSGTASVAFF.

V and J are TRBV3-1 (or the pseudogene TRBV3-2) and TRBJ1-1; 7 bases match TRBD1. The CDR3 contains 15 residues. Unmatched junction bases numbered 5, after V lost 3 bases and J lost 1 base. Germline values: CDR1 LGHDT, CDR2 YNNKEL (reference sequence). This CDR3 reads CASSHHDRANTEAFF. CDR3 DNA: TGTGCCAGCAGCCATCACGACAGGGCGAACACTGAAGCTTTCTTT.

The CDR3: CASSLKQGHTEAFF. CDR3 coding DNA: TGTGCCAGCAGCTTAAAACAGGGTCACACTGAAGCTTTCTTT. The J gene is TRBJ1-1, the V gene TRBV7-2, with D tentatively TRBD1 (6 bases). The CDR3 is 14 residues long. CDR1 and CDR2 (germline): SGHTA, FQGNSA. V was clipped by 2 bases and J by 3 bases, with 10 bases between them.

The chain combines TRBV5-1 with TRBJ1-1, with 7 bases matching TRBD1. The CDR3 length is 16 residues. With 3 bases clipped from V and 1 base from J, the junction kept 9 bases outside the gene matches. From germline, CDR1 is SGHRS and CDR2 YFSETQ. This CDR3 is CASSYLGAGGNTEAFF. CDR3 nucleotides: TGCGCCAGCAGCTACCTGGGGGCAGGGGGGAACACTGAAGCTTTCTTT.

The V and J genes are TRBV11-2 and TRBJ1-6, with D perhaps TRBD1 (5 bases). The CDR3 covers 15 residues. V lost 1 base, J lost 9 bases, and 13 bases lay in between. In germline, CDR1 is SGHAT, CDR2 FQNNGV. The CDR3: CASSLVGAGGSPLHF. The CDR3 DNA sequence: TGTGCCAGCAGCTTAGTCGGGGCGGGTGGTTCACCCCTCCACTTT.

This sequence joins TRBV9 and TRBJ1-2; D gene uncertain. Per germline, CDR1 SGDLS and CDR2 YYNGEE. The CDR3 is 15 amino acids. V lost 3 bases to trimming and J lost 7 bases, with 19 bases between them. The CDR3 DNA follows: TGTGCCAGCAGCGGTTACAGTGGCTCGTTGAGTGGCTACACCTTC. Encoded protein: CASSGYSGSLSGYTF.

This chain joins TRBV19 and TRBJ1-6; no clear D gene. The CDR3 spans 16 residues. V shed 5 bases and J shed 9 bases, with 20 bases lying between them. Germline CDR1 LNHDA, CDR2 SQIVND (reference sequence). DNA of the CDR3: TGTGCCAGTAGTTTACACTTCAATTCCAAGGGTTCACCCCTCCACTTT. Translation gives CASSLHFNSKGSPLHF.

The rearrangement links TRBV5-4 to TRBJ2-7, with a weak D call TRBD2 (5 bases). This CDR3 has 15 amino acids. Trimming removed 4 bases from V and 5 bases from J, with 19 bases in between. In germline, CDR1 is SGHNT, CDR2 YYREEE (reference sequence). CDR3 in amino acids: CASSSTRTASHEQYF. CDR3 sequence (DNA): TGTGCCAGCAGCAGCACTAGGACGGCTTCCCACGAGCAGTACTTC.

In DNA, the CDR3 is TGTGCCACCAGCGGAGGGACTAGCGGGCAAGAGACCCAGTACTTC. Amino acid sequence: CATSGGTSGQETQYF. The gene calls are TRBV15 and TRBJ2-5; 12 bases map to TRBD2. This CDR3 contains 15 residues. The junction had 3 bases not matched to a gene; V was cut back by 5 bases and J by 2 bases. Germline V gene data show CDR1 as LNHNV and CDR2 as YYDKDF (reference sequence).

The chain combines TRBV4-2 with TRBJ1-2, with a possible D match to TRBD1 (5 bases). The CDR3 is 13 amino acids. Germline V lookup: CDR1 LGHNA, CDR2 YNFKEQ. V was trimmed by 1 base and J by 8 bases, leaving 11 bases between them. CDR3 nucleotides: TGTGCCAGCAGCCAAGCGAGGGACCAAGGCTACACCTTC. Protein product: CASSQARDQGYTF.

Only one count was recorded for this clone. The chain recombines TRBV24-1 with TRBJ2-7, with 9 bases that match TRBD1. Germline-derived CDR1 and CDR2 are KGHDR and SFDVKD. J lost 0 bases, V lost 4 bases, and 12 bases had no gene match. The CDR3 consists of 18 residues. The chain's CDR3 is CATSDRNRDREFSYEQYF. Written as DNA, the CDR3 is TGTGCCACCAGTGACAGAAACCGGGACAGGGAATTCTCCTACGAGCAGTACTTC.

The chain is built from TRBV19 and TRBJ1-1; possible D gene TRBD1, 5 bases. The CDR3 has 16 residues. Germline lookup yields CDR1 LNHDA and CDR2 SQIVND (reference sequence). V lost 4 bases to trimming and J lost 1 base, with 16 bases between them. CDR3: CASSTWSGAENTEAFF. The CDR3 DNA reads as TGTGCCAGTAGTACTTGGAGTGGGGCTGAGAACACTGAAGCTTTCTTT.

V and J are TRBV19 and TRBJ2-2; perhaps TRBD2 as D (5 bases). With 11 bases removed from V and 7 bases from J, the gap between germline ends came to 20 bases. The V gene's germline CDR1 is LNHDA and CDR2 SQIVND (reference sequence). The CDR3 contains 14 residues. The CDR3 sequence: CASGTWGELGELFF. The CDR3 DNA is TGTGCCTCAGGAACTTGGGGAGAGCTCGGGGAGCTGTTTTTT.

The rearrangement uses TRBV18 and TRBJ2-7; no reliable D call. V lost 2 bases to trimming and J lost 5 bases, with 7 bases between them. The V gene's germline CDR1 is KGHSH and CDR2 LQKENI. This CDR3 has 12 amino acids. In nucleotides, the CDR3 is TGTGCCAGCTCACCAACGATCCACGAGCAGTACTTC. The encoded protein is CASSPTIHEQYF.

The CDR3 reads CASSNEGGNGVSPLHF. Written as DNA, the CDR3 is TGTGCCAGCAGCAACGAAGGGGGGAACGGGGTCTCACCCCTCCACTTT. This sequence joins TRBV5-4 and TRBJ1-6; D might be TRBD1 (6 bases). The CDR3 extends over 16 amino acids. The germline V gene has CDR1 SGHNT and CDR2 YYREEE (reference sequence). Trimming left V 4 bases short and J 10 bases short, with 21 bases between.

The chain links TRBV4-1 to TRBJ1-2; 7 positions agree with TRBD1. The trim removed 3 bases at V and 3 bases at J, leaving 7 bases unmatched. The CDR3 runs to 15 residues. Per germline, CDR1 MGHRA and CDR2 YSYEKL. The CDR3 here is CASSQGSTGDYGYTF. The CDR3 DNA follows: TGCGCCAGCAGCCAGGGGTCAACAGGGGACTATGGCTACACCTTC.

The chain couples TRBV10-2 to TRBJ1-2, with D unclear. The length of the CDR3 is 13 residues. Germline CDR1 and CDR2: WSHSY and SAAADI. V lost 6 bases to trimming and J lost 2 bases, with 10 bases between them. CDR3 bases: TGCGCCAGCAGCCCCGACAAGAACTATGGCTACACCTTC. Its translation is CASSPDKNYGYTF.

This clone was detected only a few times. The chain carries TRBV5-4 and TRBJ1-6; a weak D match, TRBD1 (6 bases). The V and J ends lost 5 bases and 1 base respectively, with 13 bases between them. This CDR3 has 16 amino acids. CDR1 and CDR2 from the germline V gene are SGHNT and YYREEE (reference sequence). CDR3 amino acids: CASRSRGGSYNSPLHF. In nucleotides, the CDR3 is TGTGCCAGCAGATCCAGGGGTGGTTCCTATAATTCACCCCTCCACTTT.